The rows below give T cell receptor beta chains drawn from one sample of a study of cytomegalovirus exposure and HLA in healthy donors. Sequenced by immunoSEQ multiplex PCR; TCRdb stores in-frame clones only, minus some. The table shows about 200,000 clones, with 82% occurring only once. Sequencing was done on a sample of PBMCs. The origin of the receptors is a woman aged 40 to 49 in good health and CMV-seronegative. The CDR3 runs from the conserved cysteine through the conserved F or W. The D gene is left open where the match is weak. The listing skips clone size in some rows; elsewhere it reads once, few, many or a size class.

v_call: TRBV9
d_call: NA
clone_size: NA
j_call: TRBJ1-2
cdr3_aa: CASSVGTGNYGYTF
cdr3_nt: TGTGCCAGCAGCGTAGGCACAGGCAACTATGGCTACACCTTC

v_call: TRBV4-1
d_call: TRBD2
clone_size: NA
j_call: TRBJ2-1
cdr3_aa: CASSQTLLAASYNEQFF
cdr3_nt: TGCGCCAGCAGCCAGACCCTTCTAGCGGCATCCTACAATGAGCAGTTCTTC

v_call: TRBV18
d_call: TRBD2
clone_size: once
j_call: TRBJ2-1
cdr3_aa: CASSLASGGYNEQFF
cdr3_nt: TGTGCCAGCTCACTAGCTAGCGGGGGCTACAATGAGCAGTTCTTC

v_call: TRBV2
d_call: TRBD1
clone_size: NA
j_call: TRBJ2-2
cdr3_aa: CASSQDRGISGELFF
cdr3_nt: TGTGCCAGCAGCCAGGACAGGGGTATTTCCGGGGAGCTGTTTTTT

v_call: TRBV6-5
d_call: NA
clone_size: NA
j_call: TRBJ1-1
cdr3_aa: CASSYSATMNTEAFF
cdr3_nt: TGTGCCAGCAGTTACTCGGCTACTATGAACACTGAAGCTTTCTTT

v_call: TRBV30
d_call: TRBD2
clone_size: NA
j_call: TRBJ2-7
cdr3_aa: CAWNPGLASGEQYF
cdr3_nt: TGTGCCTGGAATCCGGGACTAGCCTCAGGGGAGCAGTACTTC

v_call: TRBV9
d_call: NA
clone_size: NA
j_call: TRBJ2-7
cdr3_aa: CASSEGLLGYEQYF
cdr3_nt: TGTGCCAGCAGCGAAGGACTCCTGGGGTACGAGCAGTACTTC

v_call: TRBV11-2
d_call: TRBD2
clone_size: NA
j_call: TRBJ2-5
cdr3_aa: CASSLDLAGGPLETQYF
cdr3_nt: TGTGCCAGCAGCTTAGATCTGGCGGGAGGGCCTTTGGAGACCCAGTACTTC

v_call: TRBV6-1
d_call: TRBD1
clone_size: NA
j_call: TRBJ1-3
cdr3_aa: CASSAPLRTGIYF
cdr3_nt: TGTGCCAGCAGTGCTCCCCTTCGGACAGGGATATATTTT

v_call: TRBV5-1
d_call: NA
clone_size: NA
j_call: TRBJ2-2
cdr3_aa: CASSLGSVTGELFF
cdr3_nt: TGCGCCAGCAGCTTGGGATCGGTCACCGGGGAGCTGTTTTTT

v_call: TRBV5-4
d_call: TRBD1
clone_size: NA
j_call: TRBJ1-2
cdr3_aa: CASSYGTVGYTF
cdr3_nt: TGTGCCAGCAGCTACGGGACAGTAGGCTACACCTTC

v_call: TRBV19
d_call: TRBD1
clone_size: NA
j_call: TRBJ1-4
cdr3_aa: CASSMFSRGSEKLFF
cdr3_nt: TGTGCCAGTAGTATGTTTTCCAGGGGGAGCGAAAAACTGTTTTTT

v_call: TRBV2
d_call: NA
clone_size: NA
j_call: TRBJ1-1
cdr3_aa: CASSVGFPNTEAFF
cdr3_nt: TGTGCCAGCAGTGTCGGGTTTCCTAACACTGAAGCTTTCTTT

v_call: TRBV6-1
d_call: NA
clone_size: once
j_call: TRBJ2-2
cdr3_aa: CASSTERNTGELFF
cdr3_nt: TGTGCCAGCAGTACCGAGCGCAACACCGGGGAGCTGTTTTTT

v_call: TRBV9
d_call: NA
clone_size: NA
j_call: TRBJ1-2
cdr3_aa: CASSVGPQRDYGYTF
cdr3_nt: TGTGCCAGCAGCGTAGGGCCTCAGCGGGACTATGGCTACACCTTC

v_call: TRBV28
d_call: NA
clone_size: NA
j_call: TRBJ2-3
cdr3_aa: CASTGPLTDTQYF
cdr3_nt: TGTGCCAGCACCGGTCCTCTTACAGATACGCAGTATTTT

v_call: TRBV2
d_call: NA
clone_size: NA
j_call: TRBJ1-1
cdr3_aa: CASSEWREYTEAFF
cdr3_nt: TGTGCCAGCAGTGAATGGAGAGAGTACACTGAAGCTTTCTTT

v_call: TRBV7-7
d_call: NA
clone_size: NA
j_call: TRBJ2-5
cdr3_aa: CASSSPRSGETQYF
cdr3_nt: TGTGCCAGCAGCTCCCCCCGAAGCGGTGAGACCCAGTACTTC

v_call: TRBV9
d_call: NA
clone_size: NA
j_call: TRBJ2-1
cdr3_aa: CASSPLGIDEQFF
cdr3_nt: TGTGCCAGCAGCCCACTAGGGATCGATGAGCAGTTCTTC

v_call: TRBV19
d_call: TRBD2
clone_size: NA
j_call: TRBJ2-2
cdr3_aa: CASSRGGNTGELFF
cdr3_nt: TGTGCCAGTAGTCGGGGGGGGAACACCGGGGAGCTGTTTTTT

v_call: TRBV19
d_call: TRBD1
clone_size: NA
j_call: TRBJ1-4
cdr3_aa: CASTPGQGNEKLFF
cdr3_nt: TGTGCCAGTACTCCGGGACAGGGGAATGAAAAACTGTTTTTT

v_call: TRBV10-3
d_call: NA
clone_size: once
j_call: TRBJ1-2
cdr3_aa: CAISDDRTRYGYTF
cdr3_nt: TGTGCCATCAGTGACGACAGGACCCGCTATGGCTACACCTTC

v_call: TRBV30
d_call: TRBD1
clone_size: NA
j_call: TRBJ1-2
cdr3_aa: CAWSVTGGIYGYTF
cdr3_nt: TGTGCCTGGAGTGTAACAGGGGGGATCTATGGCTACACCTTC

v_call: TRBV5-1
d_call: TRBD1
clone_size: NA
j_call: TRBJ2-1
cdr3_aa: CASSKPGQGSYNEQFF
cdr3_nt: TGCGCCAGCAGCAAACCCGGACAGGGAAGTTACAATGAGCAGTTCTTC

v_call: TRBV5-1
d_call: TRBD1
clone_size: NA
j_call: TRBJ1-5
cdr3_aa: CASSSTGASPNQPQHF
cdr3_nt: TGCGCCAGCAGCTCCACAGGGGCCTCTCCCAATCAGCCCCAGCATTTT

v_call: TRBV2
d_call: NA
clone_size: NA
j_call: TRBJ2-1
cdr3_aa: CASSEGQGFYNEQFF
cdr3_nt: TGTGCCAGCAGTGAAGGCCAGGGGTTCTACAATGAGCAGTTCTTC

v_call: TRBV9
d_call: TRBD1
clone_size: NA
j_call: TRBJ1-1
cdr3_aa: CASSVTQGGTEAFF
cdr3_nt: TGTGCCAGCAGCGTAACACAGGGGGGTACTGAAGCTTTCTTT

v_call: TRBV27
d_call: NA
clone_size: NA
j_call: TRBJ2-7
cdr3_aa: CASSLDRLVYEQYF
cdr3_nt: TGTGCCAGCTCCCTGGACAGATTAGTCTACGAGCAGTACTTC

v_call: TRBV11-2
d_call: NA
clone_size: NA
j_call: TRBJ1-1
cdr3_aa: CASSFFGPRNTEAFF
cdr3_nt: TGTGCCAGCAGCTTTTTTGGGCCCAGAAACACTGAAGCTTTCTTT

v_call: TRBV18
d_call: TRBD2
clone_size: NA
j_call: TRBJ2-7
cdr3_aa: CASSQYTGTSGRSLNPEQYF
cdr3_nt: TGTGCCAGCTCACAATACACCGGGACTAGCGGGAGGTCCCTAAATCCCGAGCAGTACTTC

v_call: TRBV27
d_call: NA
clone_size: NA
j_call: TRBJ2-7
cdr3_aa: CASSLIRGEQYF
cdr3_nt: TGTGCCAGCAGTTTAATCCGGGGAGAGCAGTACTTC

v_call: TRBV6-5
d_call: NA
clone_size: few
j_call: TRBJ1-2
cdr3_aa: CASSIQGKSPNGYTF
cdr3_nt: TGTGCCAGCAGTATACAGGGAAAAAGTCCTAATGGCTACACCTTC

v_call: TRBV28
d_call: NA
clone_size: NA
j_call: TRBJ2-1
cdr3_aa: CAIQLPPGYNEQFF
cdr3_nt: TGTGCCATCCAGCTTCCACCAGGCTACAATGAGCAGTTCTTC

v_call: TRBV5-4
d_call: NA
clone_size: few
j_call: TRBJ2-2
cdr3_aa: CASTRESGTGELFF
cdr3_nt: TGTGCCAGCACCCGGGAGAGTGGCACCGGGGAGCTGTTTTTT

v_call: TRBV5-1
d_call: TRBD2
clone_size: NA
j_call: TRBJ2-7
cdr3_aa: CASSRGLAEDYEQYF
cdr3_nt: TGCGCCAGCAGCAGGGGACTAGCGGAAGACTACGAGCAGTACTTC

v_call: TRBV29-1
d_call: NA
clone_size: NA
j_call: TRBJ1-3
cdr3_aa: CSGMTGNTIYF
cdr3_nt: TGCAGCGGCATGACAGGAAACACCATATATTTT

v_call: TRBV2
d_call: NA
clone_size: NA
j_call: TRBJ2-1
cdr3_aa: CASSPPRGSYNEQFF
cdr3_nt: TGTGCCAGCAGTCCGCCCAGAGGCTCCTACAATGAGCAGTTCTTC

v_call: TRBV6-5
d_call: NA
clone_size: NA
j_call: TRBJ2-7
cdr3_aa: CASAGPPYLEQYF
cdr3_nt: TGTGCCAGCGCGGGACCGCCCTACCTGGAGCAGTACTTC